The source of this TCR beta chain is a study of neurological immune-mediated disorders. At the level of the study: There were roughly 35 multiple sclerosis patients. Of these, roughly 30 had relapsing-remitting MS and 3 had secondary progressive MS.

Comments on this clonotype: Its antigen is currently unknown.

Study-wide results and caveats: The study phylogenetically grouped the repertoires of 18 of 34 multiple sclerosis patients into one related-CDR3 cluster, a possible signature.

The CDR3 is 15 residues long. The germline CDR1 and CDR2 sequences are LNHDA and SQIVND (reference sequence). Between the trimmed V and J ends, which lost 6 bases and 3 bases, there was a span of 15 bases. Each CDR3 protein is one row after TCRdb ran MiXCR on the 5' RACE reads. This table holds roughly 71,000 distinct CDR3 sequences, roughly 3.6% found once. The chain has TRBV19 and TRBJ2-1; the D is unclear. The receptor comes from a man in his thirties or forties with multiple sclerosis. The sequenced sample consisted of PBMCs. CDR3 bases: TGTGCCAGTAGCTCTGGAAAGTCCGGCTACAATGAGCAGTTCTTC. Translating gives CASSSGKSGYNEQFF.